This is a list of T cell receptor beta chains from one sample in a study of tumor-infiltrating lymphocytes in primary liver carcinoma. TCRdb reprocessed the multiplex PCR reads via MiXCR and lists one record per CDR3 protein. The table lists some 320,000 distinct CDR3 sequences, approximately 60% of them singletons. Sequencing was done on a sample of peripheral blood. These receptors were obtained from a man between 40 and 49 years old with primary liver carcinoma and hepatitis B virus infection. Both conserved end residues are part of each CDR3. D genes are given only for firm matches. Only some rows state a clone size, as once, few, many or a class for expanded clones.

j_call	d_call	clone_size	v_call	cdr3_nt	cdr3_aa
TRBJ2-7	.	.	TRBV5-6	TGTGTCAGCAGCTTGAAAGCGACCTACGAGCAATACTTC	CVSSLKATYEQYF
TRBJ2-1	TRBD1	.	TRBV7-9	TGTGCCAGCAGCTTAGACAGGGGTAATATCGATGAGCAGTTCTTC	CASSLDRGNIDEQFF
TRBJ1-5	TRBD1	.	TRBV30	TGTGCCTGGAGTCCCGGGACAGGAAGCAATCAGCCCCAGCATTTT	CAWSPGTGSNQPQHF
TRBJ1-1	.	.	TRBV29-1	TGCAGCGTTATCGGGAACACTGAAGCTTTCTTC	CSVIGNTEAFF
TRBJ2-7	.	.	TRBV5-1	TGCGCCAGGAGCTTGGCGAGAGACTACGAGCAGTACTTC	CARSLARDYEQYF
TRBJ2-1	.	.	TRBV11-1	TGTGGCAGCAGCTCCCTCGTCTACAGGTCCTACAATGAGCAGTTCTTC	CGSSSLVYRSYNEQFF
TRBJ1-5	.	.	TRBV11-2	TGTACCAGCAGTTTAGGGGGGGCCGGACCTTATCAGCCCCAGCATTTT	CTSSLGGAGPYQPQHF
TRBJ2-2	.	.	TRBV4-1	TGCGCCAGCAGCCCAGTTACCGAGGAGCTGTTTTTT	CASSPVTEELFF
TRBJ2-6	.	.	TRBV4-3	TGCGCCAGCAGCCAAGGCGCCGGGCAGGGGACCAACGTCCTGACTTTC	CASSQGAGQGTNVLTF
TRBJ2-1	.	.	TRBV6-5	TGTGCCAGCAGTTACTCACCTACTCCGAACCAAGAACGATATAATGAGCAGTTCTTC	CASSYSPTPNQERYNEQFF
TRBJ1-5	.	.	TRBV7-8	TGTGCCAGCAGCCTTGACAGTGGGCTAGGGGGTCAGCCCCAGCATTTT	CASSLDSGLGGQPQHF
TRBJ1-5	.	.	TRBV6-2/TRBV6-3	TGTGCCAGCATCAACGGGGGGGGTGACAATCAGCCCCAGCATTTT	CASINGGGDNQPQHF
TRBJ1-1	TRBD1	.	TRBV29-1	TGCAACGCCCCCGGGCAGGGGGCTTTGCGGAACACTGAAACTTTCTTT	CNAPGQGALRNTETFF
TRBJ2-3	TRBD2	few	TRBV6-5	TGTGCCAGCACGCGTAGCGGGATTCCAACCCCACGGGATATGCAGTATTTT	CASTRSGIPTPRDMQYF
TRBJ2-7	.	many	TRBV6-2/TRBV6-3	TGTGCCAGCAGTACTCACGGGGACAAAACCTACGAGCAGTACTTC	CASSTHGDKTYEQYF
TRBJ1-4	.	few	TRBV5-1	TGCGCCAGCAGCTTGGAAAGGGAAAAACTGTTTTTT	CASSLEREKLFF
TRBJ2-1	.	once	TRBV5-1	TGCGCCAGCGGGAATGGCGGGGTCTCCTACAATGAGCAGTTCTTC	CASGNGGVSYNEQFF